This is a list of T cell receptor beta chains from one sample in a study of T cells in Graves' hyperthyroidism and ophthalmopathy. TCRdb re-called the multiplex PCR reads through MiXCR, storing one row per CDR3 protein. The table records around 350,000 distinct CDR3 sequences, about 18% of them present only once. Specimen: blood. The receptors derive from a young woman with Graves' hyperthyroidism that later progressed to Graves' ophthalmopathy. CDR3s include the opening cysteine and the closing phenylalanine or tryptophan.

v_gene	j_gene	len	CDR3aa
TRBV12-3/TRBV12-4	TRBJ1-2	12	CASTIGGYGYTF
TRBV7-2	TRBJ2-7	13	CASSLDRVYEQYF
TRBV19	TRBJ2-2	12	CASHWGTGELFF
TRBV5-1	TRBJ1-2	14	CASSNRDTNYGYTF
TRBV7-9	TRBJ1-2	21	CASRNIKAIKSQGAGGYGYTF
TRBV3-1	TRBJ1-2	13	CASSPSQGSGYTF
TRBV2	TRBJ1-1	15	CASSESGRDATEAFF
TRBV7-8	TRBJ1-2	15	CASSSHRDTNYGYTF
TRBV28	TRBJ1-5	18	CASRSAGPGTASNQPQHF
TRBV4-1	TRBJ1-2	18	CASSQVPGQGDPNYGYTF
TRBV4-1	TRBJ2-5	18	CASSYWTSGMGRRETQYF
TRBV10-2	TRBJ1-2	15	CASSESAGEYYGYTF
TRBV7-2	TRBJ1-2	16	CASGLDRDAPNYGYTF
TRBV20-1	TRBJ2-7	14	CSAPPDGPSYEQYF
TRBV18	TRBJ1-1	16	CASSPPPDRVGAEAFF
TRBV20-1	TRBJ2-1	15	CSARGRARFYNEQFF
TRBV30	TRBJ2-5	12	CAWGQGQETQYF
TRBV20-1	TRBJ2-2	16	CSASHSGTIYTGELFF
TRBV7-9	TRBJ2-4	15	CASSPETSGNNIQYF
TRBV5-1	TRBJ1-1	14	CASSFRGGWTEASF
TRBV5-5	TRBJ2-4	11	CASSNGGNGYF
TRBV28	TRBJ1-6	14	CASQETPNNSPLHF
TRBV18	TRBJ1-5	15	CASSGQDFSNQPQHF
TRBV16	TRBJ1-2	15	CASSRGRDRVYGYTF
TRBV12-3/TRBV12-4	TRBJ1-1	14	CASSFWQGNTEAFF
TRBV7-9	TRBJ2-7	15	CASSSRAGGRNEQYF
TRBV4-2	TRBJ1-5	14	CASSQRGGNQPQHF
TRBV28	TRBJ2-7	17	CASSLGFLRDSSYEQYF
TRBV6-1	TRBJ2-1	15	CASNGGLAGGVEQFF
TRBV7-9	TRBJ2-7	18	CASSPERGSGRKSYEQYF
TRBV19	TRBJ2-7	13	CASRSTGAYEQYF
TRBV3-1	TRBJ2-5	16	CASSQGLAGGQETQYF
TRBV5-1	TRBJ2-2	16	CASSSRAGGLPGELFF